This is a list of T cell receptor beta chains from one sample in a study of cytomegalovirus exposure and HLA in healthy donors. TCRdb's copy holds only in-frame clones and misses some; the assay was immunoSEQ multiplex PCR. The table includes 120,000 or so clones, roughly four fifths detected once. Sequenced material: PBMCs. The receptor source for this set is a man aged 45-60 years in good health and CMV-seropositive. Both conserved end residues are part of each CDR3. A D gene is named only where the DNA matches it firmly. Expanded clones get a size class; other rows say once, few or many, or leave the size out.

j_gene,d_gene,v_gene,abundance,CDR3nt,CDR3aa
TRBJ1-1,.,TRBV5-1,.,TGCGCCAGCAGCTCCGGGGGGGTCTTCACTGAAGCTTTCTTT,CASSSGGVFTEAFF
TRBJ1-4,TRBD1,TRBV5-1,.,TGCGCCAGCAGGGCGGGACAGGGGACCAAACTGTTTTTT,CASRAGQGTKLFF
TRBJ2-7,.,TRBV6-4,.,TGTGCCAGCAGGAGGGTCGGCAACGAGCAGTACTTC,CASRRVGNEQYF
TRBJ2-5,TRBD2,TRBV6-6,once,TGTGCCAGCAGCGACGGGGGGGAGGAGACCCAGTACTTC,CASSDGGEETQYF
TRBJ1-2,.,TRBV7-2,few,TGTGCCAGCAGCCCGTGGGGGGATGGGAATGGCTACACCTTC,CASSPWGDGNGYTF
TRBJ1-2,TRBD1,TRBV7-9,few,TGTGCCAGCAGCTTGGGGACAGGGAATTATGGCTACACCTTC,CASSLGTGNYGYTF
TRBJ2-3,.,TRBV19,few,TGTGCCAGTAGCTCTACTCCCGCCGGGAGACTAGCAGATACGCAGTATTTT,CASSSTPAGRLADTQYF
TRBJ2-1,.,TRBV11-3,.,TGTGCCAGCAGGGGGGGACAGAACTCCTACAATGAGCAGTTCTTC,CASRGGQNSYNEQFF
TRBJ2-5,.,TRBV11-2,.,TGTGCCAGCAGTACTAGTACAGGGTTCCAAGAGACCCAGTACTTC,CASSTSTGFQETQYF
TRBJ2-7,.,TRBV2,.,TGTTTTAGCAAGCAGAAGACGGCATACGAGCAGTACTTC,CFSKQKTAYEQYF
TRBJ2-2,TRBD1,TRBV6-5,few,TGTGCCAGCAGAGGACAGGGGGCCGCCGGGGAGCTGTTTTTT,CASRGQGAAGELFF
TRBJ1-4,TRBD1,TRBV7-6,.,TGTGCCAGCAGCTCCGAGGGACAGAGCAATGAAAAACTGTTTTTT,CASSSEGQSNEKLFF
TRBJ1-5,.,TRBV28,once,TGTGCCAGCAGCCGGACAGTCAATCAGCCCCAGCATTTT,CASSRTVNQPQHF
TRBJ2-1,.,TRBV10-1,.,TGCGCCAGCCTCATCGGAGAAAACCCCTACAATGAGCAGTTCTTC,CASLIGENPYNEQFF
TRBJ2-7,TRBD1,TRBV27,.,TGTGCCAGCAGCGACAGGGTAAACTTGGAACAGTACTTC,CASSDRVNLEQYF
TRBJ2-2,.,TRBV9,.,TGTGCCAGCAGCTCGGAGGGGGCAGGGAGACCCGGGGAGCTGTTTTTT,CASSSEGAGRPGELFF
TRBJ2-2,TRBD2,TRBV19,.,TGTGCCAGTAGTATAGGGGGACTAGCGGGTCACACCGGGGAGCTGTTTTTT,CASSIGGLAGHTGELFF
TRBJ2-7,TRBD2,TRBV5-6,few,TGTGCCAGCAGCTTGGGGTTTAGCGGGAGGGCCTACGAGCAGTACTTC,CASSLGFSGRAYEQYF
TRBJ2-5,TRBD1,TRBV5-4,.,TGTGCCAGCAGCTTCGAAAACAGGGGGGAGACCCAGTACTTC,CASSFENRGETQYF
TRBJ1-6,TRBD1,TRBV6-7,.,TGTGCCAGCAGTTATAGACAGGGGGATTCACCCCTCCACTTT,CASSYRQGDSPLHF
TRBJ1-2,.,TRBV25-1,.,TGTGCCAGCAGTGATATGGGGCAAGTTGGCTACACCTTC,CASSDMGQVGYTF
TRBJ1-4,TRBD1,TRBV19,.,TGTGCCAGTAGTGCCGAACCGGGACAGGGGTCCGAAAAACTGTTTTTT,CASSAEPGQGSEKLFF
TRBJ2-7,.,TRBV2,.,TGTGCCAGCCGACAGGAGATCTACGAGCAGTACTTC,CASRQEIYEQYF
TRBJ2-7,.,TRBV6-1,once,TGTGCCAGCAGCCCTATGAGGGATTGGTTCAGCGAGCAGTACTTC,CASSPMRDWFSEQYF
TRBJ2-7,TRBD1,TRBV4-3,.,TGCGCCAGCAGCCCCGGAGGACAGGGGGGGTACGAGCAGTACTTC,CASSPGGQGGYEQYF
TRBJ1-1,TRBD1,TRBV15,.,TGTGCCACCAGCGTACAGGGGGGCGGGTTTGAAGCTTTCTTT,CATSVQGGGFEAFF
TRBJ2-3,.,TRBV27,.,TGTGCCAGCATCGGAGATACGCAGTATTTT,CASIGDTQYF
TRBJ2-7,TRBD2,TRBV4-1,.,TGCGCCAGCAGCCAAGTTGGGGGGGACGAGCAGTACTTC,CASSQVGGDEQYF
TRBJ2-1,.,TRBV9,.,TGTGCCAGCAGCGAAATGACCGCTAGCGACTCTTTAACCGGGAAGTTCTTC,CASSEMTASDSLTGKFF
TRBJ1-3,TRBD1,TRBV2,once,TGTGCCAGCAACCCACAGGGGGCCTCTGGAAACACCATATATTTT,CASNPQGASGNTIYF
TRBJ2-1,TRBD2,TRBV7-9,once,TGTGCCAGCAGCTCGGGACTAGCGTCCTACAATGAGCAGTTCTTC,CASSSGLASYNEQFF
TRBJ1-1,TRBD1,TRBV19,once,TGTGCCAGTAAGGAACAGGGGGCGCGTAGCACTGAAGCTTTCTTT,CASKEQGARSTEAFF
TRBJ1-3,.,TRBV10-1,.,TGCGCCACCGGGGTCTCTGGAAACACCATATATTTT,CATGVSGNTIYF
TRBJ2-7,TRBD2,TRBV5-1,few,TGCGCCAGCAGCTTACAAGCGGGGGTGAGCTCCTACGAGCAGTACTTC,CASSLQAGVSSYEQYF
TRBJ2-7,.,TRBV5-4,.,TGTGCCAGCAGCTTGTTAATAACCGGGTCCACTTACGAGCAGTACTTC,CASSLLITGSTYEQYF
TRBJ2-7,TRBD2,TRBV19,.,TGTGCCAGTAGCTCTCGGGCTAGCGGTTTCTACGAGCAGTACTTC,CASSSRASGFYEQYF
TRBJ2-7,TRBD2,TRBV6-5,.,TGTGCCAGCAGTTACTCGGTGGCAGGGAGGGACGAGCAGTACTTC,CASSYSVAGRDEQYF
TRBJ1-1,.,TRBV9,.,TGTGCCAGCAGCGTAATGAGTGGGAACACTGAAGCTTTCTTT,CASSVMSGNTEAFF
TRBJ2-7,TRBD1,TRBV28,.,TGTGCCAGCAGTTTGTTCTCGGTACAGGGGACCTACGAGCAGTACTTC,CASSLFSVQGTYEQYF
TRBJ2-3,.,TRBV18,.,TGTGCCAGCTCACCTAGAGTGGCAGATACGCAGTATTTT,CASSPRVADTQYF
TRBJ2-7,TRBD2,TRBV2,.,TGTGCCAGCAAGGAAACTAGCGGGAGCTTAAACGAGCAGTACTTC,CASKETSGSLNEQYF
TRBJ2-7,.,TRBV10-1,.,TGCGCCAGCAGTGAGTCGGGCCCCTACGAGCAGTACTTC,CASSESGPYEQYF
TRBJ2-2,.,TRBV5-5,many,TGTGCCAGCAGCCGAGCGGGCGGGGAGCTGTTTTTT,CASSRAGGELFF
TRBJ1-6,TRBD1,TRBV6-5,.,TGTGCCAGCAGTTACGAGGGGGCAGGTAATTCACCCCTCCACTTT,CASSYEGAGNSPLHF
TRBJ2-4,.,TRBV11-2,.,TGTGCCAGCAGCTTGGAGATAGCCAAAAACATTCAGTACTTC,CASSLEIAKNIQYF
TRBJ1-1,.,TRBV19,once,TGTGCCAGTAGTATTTTGAGCGGAACTGAAGCTTTCTTT,CASSILSGTEAFF
TRBJ1-3,TRBD1,TRBV6-6,once,TGTGCCAGCAGTACAGACAGGGCGGCTGGAAACACCATATATTTT,CASSTDRAAGNTIYF